This T cell receptor beta chain emerged from a study of T cells in Graves' hyperthyroidism and ophthalmopathy. This clonotype was observed at least ten times. The TCR beta CDR3 regions underwent amplification using RNA transcripts as the source. The TCR CDR3 was amplified in a first-round RT-PCR using the HTBI primer set. TCRdb re-called the multiplex PCR reads with MiXCR, one entry per CDR3 protein. The sample holds roughly 650,000 distinct CDR3 sequences, more than 15% seen once. CDR1 and CDR2 (germline): DFQATT, SNEGSKA (reference sequence). This CDR3 is built from 14 residues. V lost 1 base and J 1 base, leaving 9 bases between the germline ends.

The chain links TRBV20-1 to TRBJ2-3, with unresolved D. The TCR comes from a woman between 35 and 50 years old with Graves' ophthalmopathy. Input material: blood. The CDR3 here is CSARGAIRTDTQYF. The CDR3 DNA sequence: TGCAGTGCTAGAGGGGCGATACGCACAGATACGCAGTATTTT.